The present TCR beta chain was sequenced within a study of CD8 T cells in ankylosing spondylitis. Regarding the study as a whole: According to the report, clones linked to the disease were significantly enriched in matched synovial fluid samples taken from ankylosing spondylitis patients.

Details on this clonotype: Its matching antigen is unknown.

TCRdb reprocessed the 5' RACE reads with MiXCR, giving one entry per CDR3 protein. The table includes 200,000 to 250,000 distinct CDR3 sequences, about 10% detected once. This sequence was found in a male donor with ankylosing spondylitis or in good health (not recorded which). The sequencing sample was made of blood, either unsorted or a sorted T cell fraction (not recorded which).

This CDR3 is CASSPRTTMNTEAFF. CDR3 DNA sequence: TGTGCCAGCAGTCCCAGGACAACGATGAACACTGAAGCTTTCTTT. The gene calls are TRBV5-6 and TRBJ1-1; D may be TRBD1 (5 bases). Germline assignment: CDR1 SGHDT and CDR2 YYEEEE. The CDR3 consists of 15 residues. V was cut by 5 bases and J by 0 bases, with 14 bases left in between.